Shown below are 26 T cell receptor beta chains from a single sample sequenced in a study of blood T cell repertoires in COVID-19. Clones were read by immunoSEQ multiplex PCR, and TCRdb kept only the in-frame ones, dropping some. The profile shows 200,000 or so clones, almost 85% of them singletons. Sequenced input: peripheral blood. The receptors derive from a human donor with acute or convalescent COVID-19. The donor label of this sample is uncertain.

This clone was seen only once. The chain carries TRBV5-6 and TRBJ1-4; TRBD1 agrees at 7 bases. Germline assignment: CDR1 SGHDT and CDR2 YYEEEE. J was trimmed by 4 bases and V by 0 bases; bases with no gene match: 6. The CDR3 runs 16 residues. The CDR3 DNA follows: TGTGCCAGCAGCTTGGGTTTGGGACAGATTAATGAAAAACTGTTTTTT. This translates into CASSLGLGQINEKLFF.

The CDR3 spells CASSLASYGYTF. CDR3 sequence (DNA): TGTGCCAGCAGCTTAGCCAGCTATGGCTACACCTTC. The chain links TRBV7-8 to TRBJ1-2; D not certain. Germline V gene data show CDR1 as SGHVS and CDR2 as FQNEAQ. With 0 bases removed from V and 4 bases from J, the gap between germline ends came to 3 bases. The CDR3 loop spans 12 amino acids. The whole variable domain, filled in from reference TRBV7-8 and TRBJ1-2, reads GAGVSQSPRYKVAKRGQDVALRCDPISGHVSLFWYQQALGQGPEFLTYFQNEAQLDKSGLPSDRFFAERPEGSVSTLKIQRTQQEDSAVYLCASSLASYGYTFGSGTRLTVV.

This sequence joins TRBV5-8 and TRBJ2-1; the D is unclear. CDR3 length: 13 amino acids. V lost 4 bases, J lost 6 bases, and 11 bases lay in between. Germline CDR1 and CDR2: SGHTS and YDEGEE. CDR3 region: CASSHYEGNEQFF. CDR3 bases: TGTGCCAGCAGCCACTACGAAGGCAATGAGCAGTTCTTC.

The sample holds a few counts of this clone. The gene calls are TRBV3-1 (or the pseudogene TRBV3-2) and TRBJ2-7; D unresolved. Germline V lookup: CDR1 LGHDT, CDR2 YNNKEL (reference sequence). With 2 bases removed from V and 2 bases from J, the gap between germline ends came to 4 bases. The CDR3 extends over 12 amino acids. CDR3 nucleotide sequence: TGTGCCAGCAGCCAAAACACCTACGAGCAGTACTTC. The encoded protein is CASSQNTYEQYF.

This chain's CDR3 is CASSLTSGRAGYEQYF. In DNA, the CDR3 is TGTGCCAGCAGCCTTACTAGCGGGAGGGCCGGGTACGAGCAGTACTTC. This chain connects TRBV5-8 to TRBJ2-7; 13 bases map to TRBD2. Germline V gene data show CDR1 as SGHTS and CDR2 as YDEGEE. J gave up 4 bases and V 4 bases, and 8 bases lay outside the gene matches. CDR3 size: 16 residues.

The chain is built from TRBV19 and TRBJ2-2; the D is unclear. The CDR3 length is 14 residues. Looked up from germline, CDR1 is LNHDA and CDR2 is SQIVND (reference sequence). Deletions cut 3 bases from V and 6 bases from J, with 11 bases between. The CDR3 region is CASSIVSVAGELFF. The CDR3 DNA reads TGTGCCAGTAGTATCGTTTCGGTTGCCGGGGAGCTGTTTTTT. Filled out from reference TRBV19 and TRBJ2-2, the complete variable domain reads DGGITQSPKYLFRKEGQNVTLSCEQNLNHDAMYWYRQDPGQGLRLIYYSQIVNDFQKGDIAEGYSVSREKKESFPLTVTSAQKNPTAFYLCASSIVSVAGELFFGEGSRLTVL.

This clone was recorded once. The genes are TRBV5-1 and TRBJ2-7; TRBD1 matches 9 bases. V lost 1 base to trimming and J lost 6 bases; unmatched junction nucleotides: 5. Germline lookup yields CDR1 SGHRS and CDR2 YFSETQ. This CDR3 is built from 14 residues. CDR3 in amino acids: CASSLIGQGLEQYF. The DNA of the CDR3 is TGCGCCAGCAGCTTGATCGGACAGGGGCTCGAGCAGTACTTC.

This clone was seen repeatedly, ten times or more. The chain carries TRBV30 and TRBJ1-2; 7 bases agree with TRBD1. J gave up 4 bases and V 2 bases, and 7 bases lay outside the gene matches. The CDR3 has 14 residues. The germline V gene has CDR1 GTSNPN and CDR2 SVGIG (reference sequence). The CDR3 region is CAWSTPGGLYGYTF. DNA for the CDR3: TGTGCCTGGAGTACCCCAGGGGGTCTCTATGGCTACACCTTC. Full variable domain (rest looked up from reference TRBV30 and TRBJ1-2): SQTIHQWPATLVQPVGSPLSLECTVEGTSNPNLYWYRQAAGRGLQLLFYSVGIGQISSEVPQNLSASRPQDRQFILSSKKLLLSDSGFYLCAWSTPGGLYGYTFGSGTRLTVV.

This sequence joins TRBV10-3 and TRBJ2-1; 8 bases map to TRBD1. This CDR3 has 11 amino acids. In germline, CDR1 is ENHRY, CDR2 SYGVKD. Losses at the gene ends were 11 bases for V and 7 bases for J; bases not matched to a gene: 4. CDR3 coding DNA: TGTGCCGCCGGACAGGGAAATGAGCAGTTCTTC. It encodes CAAGQGNEQFF.

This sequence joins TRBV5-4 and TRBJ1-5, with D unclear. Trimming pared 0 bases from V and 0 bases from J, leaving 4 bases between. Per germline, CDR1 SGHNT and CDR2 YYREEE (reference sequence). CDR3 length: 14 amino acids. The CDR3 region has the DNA TGTGCCAGCAGCTTGGCAGATAGCAATCAGCCCCAGCATTTT. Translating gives CASSLADSNQPQHF.

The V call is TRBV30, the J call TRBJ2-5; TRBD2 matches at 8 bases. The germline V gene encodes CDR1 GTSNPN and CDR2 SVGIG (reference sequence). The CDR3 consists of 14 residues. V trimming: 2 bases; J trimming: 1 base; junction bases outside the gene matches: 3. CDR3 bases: TGTGCCTGGAGTATCGGACTAGCCCAAGAGACCCAGTACTTC. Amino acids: CAWSIGLAQETQYF. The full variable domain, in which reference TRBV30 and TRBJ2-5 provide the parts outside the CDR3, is SQTIHQWPATLVQPVGSPLSLECTVEGTSNPNLYWYRQAAGRGLQLLFYSVGIGQISSEVPQNLSASRPQDRQFILSSKKLLLSDSGFYLCAWSIGLAQETQYFGPGTRLLVL.

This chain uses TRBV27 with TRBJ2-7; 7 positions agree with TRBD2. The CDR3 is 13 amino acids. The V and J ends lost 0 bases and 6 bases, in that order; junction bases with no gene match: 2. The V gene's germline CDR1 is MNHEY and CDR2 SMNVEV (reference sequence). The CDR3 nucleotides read TGTGCCAGCAGTTTATCCAGGGAGGGCGAGCAGTACTTC. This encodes CASSLSREGEQYF.

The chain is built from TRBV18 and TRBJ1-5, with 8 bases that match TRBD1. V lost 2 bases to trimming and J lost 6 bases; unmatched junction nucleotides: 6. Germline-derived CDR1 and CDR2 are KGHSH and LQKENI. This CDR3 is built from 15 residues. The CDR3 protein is CASSPDRGRGQPQHF. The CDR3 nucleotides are TGTGCCAGCTCACCAGACAGGGGCAGGGGTCAGCCCCAGCATTTT.

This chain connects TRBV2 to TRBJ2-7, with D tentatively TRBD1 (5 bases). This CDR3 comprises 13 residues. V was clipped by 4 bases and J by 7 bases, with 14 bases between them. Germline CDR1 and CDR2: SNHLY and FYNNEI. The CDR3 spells CASSGSTVGEQYF. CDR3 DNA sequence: TGTGCCAGCAGTGGGTCGACAGTGGGGGAGCAGTACTTC.

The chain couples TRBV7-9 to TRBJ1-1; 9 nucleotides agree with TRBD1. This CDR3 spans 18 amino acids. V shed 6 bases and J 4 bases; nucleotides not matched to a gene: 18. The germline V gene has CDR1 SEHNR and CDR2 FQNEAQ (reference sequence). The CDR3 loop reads CASSLRGTGGARGTEAFF. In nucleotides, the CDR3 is TGTGCCAGCAGTTTGAGGGGCACAGGGGGCGCCCGGGGCACTGAAGCTTTCTTT. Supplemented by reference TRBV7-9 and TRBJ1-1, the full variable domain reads DTGVSQNPRHKITKRGQNVTFRCDPISEHNRLYWYRQTLGQGPEFLTYFQNEAQLEKSRLLSDRFSAERPKGSFSTLEIQRTEQGDSAMYLCASSLRGTGGARGTEAFFGQGTRLTVV.

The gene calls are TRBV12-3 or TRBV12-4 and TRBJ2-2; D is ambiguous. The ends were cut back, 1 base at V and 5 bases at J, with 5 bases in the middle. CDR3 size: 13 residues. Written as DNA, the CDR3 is TGTGCCAGCAGTTTAGACGGGACCGGGGAGCTGTTTTTT. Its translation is CASSLDGTGELFF.

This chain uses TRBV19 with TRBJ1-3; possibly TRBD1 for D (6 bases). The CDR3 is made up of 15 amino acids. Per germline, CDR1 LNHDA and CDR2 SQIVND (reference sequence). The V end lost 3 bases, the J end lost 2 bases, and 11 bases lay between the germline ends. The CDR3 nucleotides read TGTGCCAGTAGTATTCTCCAGGGGACTGGAAACACCATATATTTT. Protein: CASSILQGTGNTIYF.

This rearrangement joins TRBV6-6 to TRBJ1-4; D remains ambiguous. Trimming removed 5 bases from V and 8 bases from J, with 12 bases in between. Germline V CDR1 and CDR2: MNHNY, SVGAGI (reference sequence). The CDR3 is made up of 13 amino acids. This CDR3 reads CASSPGMQEKLFF. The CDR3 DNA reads TGTGCCAGCAGTCCCGGGATGCAAGAAAAACTGTTTTTT.

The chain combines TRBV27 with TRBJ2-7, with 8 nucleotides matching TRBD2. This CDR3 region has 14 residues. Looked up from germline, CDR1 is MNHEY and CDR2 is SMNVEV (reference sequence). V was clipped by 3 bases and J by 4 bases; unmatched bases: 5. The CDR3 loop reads CASSLKRGLYEQYF. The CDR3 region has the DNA TGTGCCAGCAGTTTGAAGCGGGGGCTATACGAGCAGTACTTC.

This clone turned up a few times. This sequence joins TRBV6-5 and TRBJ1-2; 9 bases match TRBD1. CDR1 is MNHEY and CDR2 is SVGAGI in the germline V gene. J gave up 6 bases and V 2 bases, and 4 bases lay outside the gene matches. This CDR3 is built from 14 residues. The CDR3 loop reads CASSYQQGADGYTF. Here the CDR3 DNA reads TGTGCCAGCAGTTACCAACAGGGGGCCGATGGCTACACCTTC.

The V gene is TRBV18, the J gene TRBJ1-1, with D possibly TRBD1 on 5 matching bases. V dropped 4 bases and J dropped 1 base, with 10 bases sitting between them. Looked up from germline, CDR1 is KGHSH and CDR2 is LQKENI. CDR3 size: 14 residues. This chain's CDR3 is CASSRGRGNTEAFF. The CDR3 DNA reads TGTGCCAGCTCACGAGGGAGGGGGAACACTGAAGCTTTCTTT.

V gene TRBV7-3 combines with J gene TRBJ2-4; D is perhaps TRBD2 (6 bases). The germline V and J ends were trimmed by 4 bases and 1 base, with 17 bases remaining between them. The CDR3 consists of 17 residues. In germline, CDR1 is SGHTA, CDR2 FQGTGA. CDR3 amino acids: CASSYSGSKVAKNIQYF. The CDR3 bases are TGTGCCAGCAGCTATTCCGGGAGTAAGGTGGCCAAAAACATTCAGTACTTC. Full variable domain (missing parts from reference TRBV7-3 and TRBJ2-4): GAGVSQTPSNKVTEKGKYVELRCDPISGHTALYWYRQSLGQGPEFLIYFQGTGAADDSGLPNDRFFAVRPEGSVSTLKIQRTERGDSAVYLCASSYSGSKVAKNIQYFGAGTRLSVL.

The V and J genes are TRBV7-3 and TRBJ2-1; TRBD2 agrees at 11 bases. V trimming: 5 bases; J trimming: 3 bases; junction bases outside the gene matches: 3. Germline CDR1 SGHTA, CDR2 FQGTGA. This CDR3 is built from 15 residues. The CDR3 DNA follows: TGTGCCAGCAGCCAGACTAGCGGGAACTACAATGAGCAGTTCTTC. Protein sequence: CASSQTSGNYNEQFF.

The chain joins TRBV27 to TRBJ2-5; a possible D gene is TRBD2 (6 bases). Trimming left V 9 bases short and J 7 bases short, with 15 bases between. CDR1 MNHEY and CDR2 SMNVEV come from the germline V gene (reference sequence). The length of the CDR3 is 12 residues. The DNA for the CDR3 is TGTGCCAGGGGAGGCACCTCCTGGACCCAGTACTTC. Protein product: CARGGTSWTQYF.

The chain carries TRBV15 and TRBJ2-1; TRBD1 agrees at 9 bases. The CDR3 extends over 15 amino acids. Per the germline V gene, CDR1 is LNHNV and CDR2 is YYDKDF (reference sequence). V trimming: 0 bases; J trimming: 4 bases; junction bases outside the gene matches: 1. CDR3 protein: CATSRDGQGYNEQFF. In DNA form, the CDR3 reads TGTGCCACCAGCAGAGATGGACAGGGGTACAATGAGCAGTTCTTC.

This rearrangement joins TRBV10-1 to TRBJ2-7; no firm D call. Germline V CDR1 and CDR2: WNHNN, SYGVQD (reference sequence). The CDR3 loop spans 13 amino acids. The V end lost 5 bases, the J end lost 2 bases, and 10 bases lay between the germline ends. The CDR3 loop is CASSRSTPYEQYF. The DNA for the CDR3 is TGCGCCAGCAGTCGGTCTACCCCCTACGAGCAGTACTTC.